This T cell receptor (beta chain) was captured in a study of shared clonotypes between healthy human individuals. The CDR3 is made up of 15 amino acids. Germline values: CDR1 LGHNA, CDR2 YNFKEQ. V lost 5 bases and J lost 1; bases outside the gene matches: 5. Study-wide results and caveats: Clonotype sharing across a few donors was observed for 4% to 6.5% of naive CD4 clonotypes.

As concerns this clone: Its antigen is still unknown.

TCRdb keeps only in-frame clones here, not all; method: immunoSEQ multiplex PCR. Of approximately 1,000,000 clones detected, approximately 75% appear once; the ten largest clones hold 0.7% to 0.95%. This clonotype was obtained from a man aged 18 to 29 in good health. Some clones in this sample may be carry-over from other donors' samples. The chain carries TRBV4-2 and TRBJ2-5; 9 bases agree with TRBD1. Specimen: memory CD4+ T cells from PBMCs. Stated subset: CD45RA-negative fraction. DNA for the CDR3: TGTGCCAGCAGCAATCCGGGACAGGGCCAAGAGACCCAGTACTTC. Translated: CASSNPGQGQETQYF.